This section outlines one T cell receptor beta chain sequence together with its context. The specificity of this receptor is unknown. Qualities for individual bases were not recorded, and no much larger clone is one base off. In the germline V gene, CDR1 corresponds to SGHRS and CDR2 to YFSETQ. The CDR3, cysteine through phenylalanine, is 15 amino acids long. The kept DNA is CDR3 alone, 45 bases in frame from the first base. V sheds 4 bases and J sheds 1 base, leaving 14 bases between their ends. This specimen belongs to a study of shared clonotypes between healthy human individuals (dated by TCRdb to the early 2020s). Study-wide context: Three men and a couple of women, aged 18 to 49 years, made up the cohort. To estimate repertoire size and how much clonotypes are shared between individuals, the study performed deep sequencing of blood TCR repertoires from a handful of healthy adults. To increase sequencing depth and limit assay-specific biases, different laboratories used diverse techniques to prepare libraries and sequence TCR repertoires. Between about 0.8 and 9 billion PBMCs per donor were obtained by leukapheresis. The research as a whole found: Sampling was restricted to blood, and TCR repertoires in tissue are likely to differ from TCR repertoires in blood. Pairwise subsampling indicated that sequencing depth was expected to affect the degree of clonotype sharing among donors. The genetic and exposure-history diversity represented was limited by the small number of donors.

Using the deep immunoSEQ assay, multiplex PCR amplified TCR CDR3 regions from genomic DNA. Extracted genomic DNA from each cell subset was distributed evenly across all wells of several immunoSEQ 96-well plates, and each plate was treated as a replicate. For unsorted PBMC, each replicate PCR was loaded with roughly 0.3 ug genomic DNA, equivalent to tens of thousands of T cell genomes. Ten immunoSEQ deep assay plates were used to sequence unsorted PBMC genomic DNA. The purified libraries were quantified using a Qubit 3.0 fluorometer, sized with a Bioanalyzer 2100, and then quantified again using the KAPA Library Quantification kit. Every immunoSEQ 96-well plate was sequenced on a dedicated single-read 150-cycle Illumina NextSeq 550 flow cell. Concerning the study's data processing: Because the immunoSEQ output held only junctional sequences and lacked quality scores, the filtering could not match the filtering applied to full-length reads. To assign V/J genes and CDR3, sequences were annotated using PyIR, a Python wrapper for IgBLAST v1.9, with IMGT germline references. Reads were removed for weak V/J assignments (E-value above 1e-6), missing CDR3, stop codons, out-of-frame junctions, or ambiguous translated residues. A V3J clonotype was defined by an identical inferred V gene, J gene, and CDR3 amino acid sequence. The percentage overlap between two repertoires was calculated by dividing the number of shared unique clonotypes by the size of the smaller repertoire. Richness of each repertoire was evaluated using RTK rarefaction, the Chao1 estimator, and Recon v2.1 estimates of unobserved clonotypes. TCRdb holds this immuneACCESS table with in-frame rearrangements only. Some clones are missing; in checked studies, unresolved V genes explain under half, and the rest has no known cause. For V, J and clone size, that table is used; D and trimming come from the DNA. The sample includes about 450,000 clones, with roughly 77% observed a single time. The leading ten clones occupy around 13% of the sample.

Healthy HIV-negative adults with no recently reported acute infections or vaccinations were included as donors. Only Caucasian adults living in Nashville, Tennessee, USA were represented among the donors. For unsorted samples, 90 million or so PBMCs were counted, and genomic DNA was extracted using the QIAamp DNA Blood Mini kit. Blood was collected by leukapheresis, and PBMCs were isolated by Ficoll-Histopaque density gradient centrifugation and then cryopreserved in liquid nitrogen vapor phase. Source material: PBMCs. The rearranged chain carries TRBV5-1 and TRBJ2-5, with the identity of the D gene unclear. This clonotype originated in a woman aged 40 to 50 in good health. Some clones in this sample may be carry-over from other donors' samples. CDR3 protein: CASSPGRRSQETQYF. DNA sequence: TGCGCCAGCAGCCCTGGACGACGTAGCCAAGAGACCCAGTACTTC.